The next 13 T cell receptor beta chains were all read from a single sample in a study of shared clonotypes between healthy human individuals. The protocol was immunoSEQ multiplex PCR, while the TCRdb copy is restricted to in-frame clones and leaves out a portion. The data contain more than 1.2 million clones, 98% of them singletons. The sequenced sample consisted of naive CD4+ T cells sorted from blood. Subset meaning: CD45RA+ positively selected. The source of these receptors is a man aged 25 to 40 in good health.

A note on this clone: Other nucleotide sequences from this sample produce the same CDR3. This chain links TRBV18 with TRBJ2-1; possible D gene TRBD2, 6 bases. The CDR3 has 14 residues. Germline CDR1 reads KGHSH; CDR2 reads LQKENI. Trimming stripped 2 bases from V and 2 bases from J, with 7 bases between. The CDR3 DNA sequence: TGTGCCAGCTCACCAACTAGCACCTACAATGAGCAGTTCTTC. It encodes CASSPTSTYNEQFF.

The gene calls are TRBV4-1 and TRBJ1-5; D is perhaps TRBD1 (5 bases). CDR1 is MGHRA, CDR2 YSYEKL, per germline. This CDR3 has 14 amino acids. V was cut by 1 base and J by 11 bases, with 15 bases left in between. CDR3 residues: CASSQGDRLGTQHF. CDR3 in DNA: TGCGCCAGCAGCCAAGGGGACCGATTGGGGACCCAGCATTTT.

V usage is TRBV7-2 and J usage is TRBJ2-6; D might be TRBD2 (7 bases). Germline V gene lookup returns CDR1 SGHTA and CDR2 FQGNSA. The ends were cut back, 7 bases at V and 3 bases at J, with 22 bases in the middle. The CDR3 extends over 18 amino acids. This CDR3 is CASKRGGPIPYGANVLTF. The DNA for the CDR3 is TGTGCCAGCAAGAGGGGGGGACCAATCCCCTATGGGGCCAACGTCCTGACTTTC.

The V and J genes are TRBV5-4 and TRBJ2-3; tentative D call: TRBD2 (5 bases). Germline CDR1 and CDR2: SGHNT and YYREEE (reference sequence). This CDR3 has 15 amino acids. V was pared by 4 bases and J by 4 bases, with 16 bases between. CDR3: CASSPGFSNSDTQYF. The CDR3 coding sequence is TGTGCCAGCAGCCCGGGATTTTCGAACTCAGATACGCAGTATTTT.

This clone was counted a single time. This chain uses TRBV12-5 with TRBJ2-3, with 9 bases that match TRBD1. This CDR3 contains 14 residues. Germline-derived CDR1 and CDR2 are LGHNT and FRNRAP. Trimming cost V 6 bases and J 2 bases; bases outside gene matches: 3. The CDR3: CASGRDRATDTQYF. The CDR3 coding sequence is TGTGCTAGTGGCAGGGACAGGGCCACAGATACGCAGTATTTT. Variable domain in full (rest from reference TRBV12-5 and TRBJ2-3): DARVTQTPRHKVTEMGQEVTMRCQPILGHNTVFWYRQTMMQGLELLAYFRNRAPLDDSGMPKDRFSAEMPDATLATLKIQPSEPRDSAVYFCASGRDRATDTQYFGPGTRLTVL.

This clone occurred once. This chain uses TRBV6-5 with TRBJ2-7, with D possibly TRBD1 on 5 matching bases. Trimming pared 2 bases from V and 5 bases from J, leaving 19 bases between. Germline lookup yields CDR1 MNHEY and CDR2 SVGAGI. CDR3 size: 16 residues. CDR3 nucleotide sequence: TGTGCCAGCAGTTACACTGTCCAGGGAAAAGGCCACGAGCAGTACTTC. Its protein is CASSYTVQGKGHEQYF.

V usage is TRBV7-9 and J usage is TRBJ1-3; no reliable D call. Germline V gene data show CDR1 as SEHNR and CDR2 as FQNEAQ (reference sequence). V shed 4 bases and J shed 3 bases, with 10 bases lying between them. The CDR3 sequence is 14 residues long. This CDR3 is CASSSPEYGNTIYF. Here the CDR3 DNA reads TGTGCCAGCAGCTCCCCGGAGTATGGAAACACCATATATTTT.

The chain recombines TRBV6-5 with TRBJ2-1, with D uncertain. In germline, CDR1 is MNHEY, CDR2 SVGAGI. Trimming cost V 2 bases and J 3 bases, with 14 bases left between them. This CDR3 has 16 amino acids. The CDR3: CASSYPEFGSYNEQFF. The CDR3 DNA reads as TGTGCCAGCAGTTACCCCGAGTTCGGAAGCTACAATGAGCAGTTCTTC.

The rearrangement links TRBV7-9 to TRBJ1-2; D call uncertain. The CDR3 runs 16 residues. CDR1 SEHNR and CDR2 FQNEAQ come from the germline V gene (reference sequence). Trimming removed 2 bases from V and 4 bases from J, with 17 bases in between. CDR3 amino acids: CASSLFDIVRLYGYTF. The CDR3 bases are TGTGCCAGCAGCTTATTTGACATTGTGAGACTCTATGGCTACACCTTC.

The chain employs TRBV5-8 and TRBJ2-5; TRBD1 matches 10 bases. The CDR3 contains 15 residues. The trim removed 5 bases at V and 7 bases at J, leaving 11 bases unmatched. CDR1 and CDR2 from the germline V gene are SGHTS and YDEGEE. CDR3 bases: TGTGCCAGCAGTTCCGGGACAGGGGTTAGCGGGACCCAGTACTTC. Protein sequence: CASSSGTGVSGTQYF.

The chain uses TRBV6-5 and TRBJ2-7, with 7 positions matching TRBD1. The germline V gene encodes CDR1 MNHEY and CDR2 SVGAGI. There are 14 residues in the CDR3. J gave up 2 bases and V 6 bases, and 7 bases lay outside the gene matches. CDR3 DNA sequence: TGTGCCAGCAGGAAATCAGGGGGTCCCTACGAGCAGTACTTC. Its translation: CASRKSGGPYEQYF.

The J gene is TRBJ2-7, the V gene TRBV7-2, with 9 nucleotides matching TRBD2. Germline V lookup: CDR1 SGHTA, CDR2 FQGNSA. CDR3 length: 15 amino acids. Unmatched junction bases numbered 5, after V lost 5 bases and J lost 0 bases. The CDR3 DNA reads TGTGCCAGCAGCGGTAGCGGGAGAGGCTCCTACGAGCAGTACTTC. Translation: CASSGSGRGSYEQYF.

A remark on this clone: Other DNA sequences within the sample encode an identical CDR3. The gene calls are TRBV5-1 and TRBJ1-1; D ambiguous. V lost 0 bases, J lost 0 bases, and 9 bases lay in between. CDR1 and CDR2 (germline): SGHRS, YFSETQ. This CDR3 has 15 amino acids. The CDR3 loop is CASSLGGVVNTEAFF. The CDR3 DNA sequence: TGCGCCAGCAGCTTGGGGGGAGTGGTGAACACTGAAGCTTTCTTT.